Below are 6 T cell receptor beta chains sequenced from a single sample in a study of T cells in Graves' hyperthyroidism and ophthalmopathy. Amplified TCR beta CDR3 regions derived from RNA transcripts. The HTBI primer set drove a first-round RT-PCR of the TCR CDR3. TCRdb re-analysed the multiplex PCR reads in MiXCR, keeping a single row per CDR3 protein. The sample has 690,000 or so distinct CDR3 sequences; around 19% are singletons. Specimen: blood. The receptors were gathered from a woman in her fifties or sixties with Graves' hyperthyroidism that later progressed to Graves' ophthalmopathy.

There are a few counts of this clonotype. The rearrangement joins TRBV6-5 to TRBJ1-5; D gene ambiguous. Germline loops: CDR1 MNHEY, CDR2 SVGAGI. V dropped 0 bases and J dropped 2 bases, with 5 bases sitting between them. This CDR3 comprises 14 residues. The CDR3 reads CASSYSNGNQPQHF. DNA for the CDR3: TGTGCCAGCAGTTACTCGAATGGCAATCAGCCCCAGCATTTT.

The rearrangement uses TRBV19 and TRBJ2-1, with D tentatively TRBD2 (6 bases). CDR1 and CDR2 (germline): LNHDA, SQIVND (reference sequence). The CDR3 covers 15 residues. V lost 3 bases and J 3 bases, leaving 12 bases between the germline ends. CDR3 DNA: TGTGCCAGTAGTATCCCGGCGGGAATCTACAATGAGCAGTTCTTC. It translates to CASSIPAGIYNEQFF.

This clonotype was detected a few times. The V and J genes are TRBV5-6 and TRBJ2-1; TRBD1 agrees at 8 bases. The CDR3 spans 14 residues. Losses at the gene ends were 7 bases for V and 4 bases for J; bases not matched to a gene: 7. In germline, CDR1 is SGHDT, CDR2 YYEEEE. In DNA form, the CDR3 reads TGTGCCAGCGCGACAGGGGCATCATACAATGAGCAGTTCTTC. This encodes CASATGASYNEQFF.

This clonotype showed up many times. The gene calls are TRBV5-1 and TRBJ2-1, with D perhaps matching TRBD1 or TRBD2 (5 bases each). CDR3 length: 15 residues. Germline-derived CDR1 and CDR2 are SGHRS and YFSETQ. Trimming stripped 3 bases from V and 6 bases from J, with 16 bases between. CDR3 amino acids: CASSSLGPLRNEQFF. The CDR3 bases are TGCGCCAGCAGCTCGCTGGGACCTCTCCGCAATGAGCAGTTCTTC. Together with reference TRBV5-1 and TRBJ2-1, the CDR3 gives the full variable domain: KAGVTQTPRYLIKTRGQQVTLSCSPISGHRSVSWYQQTPGQGLQFLFEYFSETQRNKGNFPGRFSGRQFSNSRSEMNVSTLELGDSALYLCASSSLGPLRNEQFFGPGTRLTVL.

This sequence joins TRBV11-2 and TRBJ2-7, with 9 nucleotides matching TRBD1. This CDR3 contains 17 residues. V dropped 5 bases and J dropped 5; count of bases not matched to a gene: 16. The germline V gene has CDR1 SGHAT and CDR2 FQNNGV. In DNA form, the CDR3 reads TGTGCCAGCAGCCATCACAGGGGGCGAGGTATTAAGGACGAGCAGTACTTC. It encodes CASSHHRGRGIKDEQYF.

This clonotype was seen many times. The chain carries TRBV30 and TRBJ1-1; possibly TRBD1 for D (6 bases). With 5 bases removed from V and 1 base from J, the gap between germline ends came to 11 bases. The germline V gene encodes CDR1 GTSNPN and CDR2 SVGIG (reference sequence). CDR3 length: 13 amino acids. The CDR3, as DNA: TGTGCCTGGGCTGGACAGAGGAACACTGAAGCTTTCTTT. The encoded protein is CAWAGQRNTEAFF.